These 32 T cell receptor beta chains were all obtained from the same sample, sequenced in a study of cytomegalovirus exposure and HLA in healthy donors. Generated by immunoSEQ multiplex PCR, the TCRdb table keeps only in-frame clones and is missing some. The profile shows 55,000 to 75,000 clones, approximately 90% of them singletons. Sequenced: PBMCs. Every receptor here comes from a man aged 18 to 30 in good health and CMV-seronegative.

The chain couples TRBV4-3 to TRBJ1-1; 7 positions agree with TRBD1. The CDR3 consists of 15 residues. CDR1 is LGHNA and CDR2 is YSLEER in the germline V gene. With V trimmed by 1 base and J by 10 bases, 12 bases remained unmatched. The CDR3 region is CASSQGVQGDRGAFF. The CDR3 DNA reads as TGCGCCAGCAGCCAAGGGGTTCAGGGGGACAGAGGAGCTTTCTTT.

The chain combines TRBV10-3 with TRBJ1-4, with a possible D match to TRBD1 (6 bases). CDR3 size: 15 residues. Trimming left V 6 bases short and J 0 bases short, with 11 bases between. CDR1 is ENHRY and CDR2 is SYGVKD in the germline V gene. The CDR3 region is CAISTGPATNEKLFF. The DNA for the CDR3 is TGTGCCATCAGCACAGGGCCCGCAACTAATGAAAAACTGTTTTTT.

The J gene is TRBJ2-7, the V gene TRBV5-1; TRBD2 agrees at 8 bases. After removal of 0 bases from V and 3 bases from J, the junction contained 2 bases not matched to a gene. The CDR3 sequence is 14 residues long. Germline V gene lookup returns CDR1 SGHRS and CDR2 YFSETQ. CDR3 coding DNA: TGCGCCAGCAGCTTGGCCGGGGGGGGCTACGAGCAGTACTTC. It yields the protein CASSLAGGGYEQYF.

The gene calls are TRBV30 and TRBJ2-5; a possible D gene is TRBD1 (6 bases). Germline loops: CDR1 GTSNPN, CDR2 SVGIG (reference sequence). Trimming stripped 1 base from V and 4 bases from J, with 13 bases between. This CDR3 is built from 14 residues. In nucleotides, the CDR3 is TGTGCCTGGAGTGCAGGGACAAGGGGAGAGACCCAGTACTTC. It translates to CAWSAGTRGETQYF. The full variable domain, rest sourced from reference TRBV30 and TRBJ2-5, is SQTIHQWPATLVQPVGSPLSLECTVEGTSNPNLYWYRQAAGRGLQLLFYSVGIGQISSEVPQNLSASRPQDRQFILSSKKLLLSDSGFYLCAWSAGTRGETQYFGPGTRLLVL.

Only one count was recorded for this clone. CDR3 sequence reads: CASSLVALAGDNEQFF. The CDR3, as DNA: TGTGCCAGCAGCTTAGTCGCACTAGCGGGGGACAATGAGCAGTTCTTC. This sequence joins TRBV11-2 and TRBJ2-1, with 11 bases identical to TRBD2. In germline, CDR1 is SGHAT, CDR2 FQNNGV. This CDR3 spans 16 amino acids. V gave up 1 base and J gave up 5 bases; unmatched junction bases: 4.

In DNA form, the CDR3 reads TGTGCCATCAGTGCTAACTCCTACGAGCAGTACTTC. Amino acid sequence: CAISANSYEQYF. The rearrangement links TRBV10-3 to TRBJ2-7; D gene ambiguous. CDR1 ENHRY and CDR2 SYGVKD come from the germline V gene. The V gene lost 4 bases and the J gene lost 0 bases, with 4 bases spanning the gap. The CDR3 is 12 residues long.

The CDR3 region is CASSLAGSSYEQYF. CDR3 bases: TGTGCCAGCAGTTTAGCGGGGAGCTCCTACGAGCAGTACTTC. The chain combines TRBV9 with TRBJ2-7; TRBD2 matches 8 bases. Germline V gene sequence: CDR1 SGDLS, CDR2 YYNGEE. Germline trimming cut 5 bases from V and 0 bases from J; bases unmatched to any gene: 4. The CDR3 extends over 14 amino acids.

This chain joins TRBV28 and TRBJ2-6; unclear D gene. Looked up from germline, CDR1 is MDHEN and CDR2 is SYDVKM. V lost 7 bases, J lost 0 bases, and 4 bases lay in between. The CDR3 sequence is 13 residues long. CDR3 sequence: CASTLSGANVLTF. The CDR3 DNA follows: TGTGCCAGCACCCTCTCTGGGGCCAACGTCCTGACTTTC.

The chain employs TRBV15 and TRBJ1-5; perhaps TRBD1 as D (6 bases). V lost 3 bases to trimming and J lost 6 bases, with 21 bases between them. The germline V gene encodes CDR1 LNHNV and CDR2 YYDKDF (reference sequence). The CDR3 consists of 17 residues. This chain's CDR3 is CATSSGGAAGLGQPQHF. The CDR3 DNA reads as TGTGCCACCAGCAGTGGGGGGGCCGCAGGGCTAGGTCAGCCCCAGCATTTT. The whole variable domain, remainder taken from reference TRBV15 and TRBJ1-5, is DAMVIQNPRYQVTQFGKPVTLSCSQTLNHNVMYWYQQKSSQAPKLLFHYYDKDFNNEADTPDNFQSRRPNTSFCFLDIRSPGLGDTAMYLCATSSGGAAGLGQPQHFGDGTRLSIL.

This clone showed up just a few times. This chain joins TRBV28 and TRBJ1-2, with D possibly TRBD1 on 5 matching bases. The ends were cut back, 6 bases at V and 5 bases at J, with 10 bases in the middle. In germline, CDR1 is MDHEN, CDR2 SYDVKM. The CDR3 sequence is 12 residues long. CDR3 sequence: CASSSDRYGYTF. Here the CDR3 DNA reads TGTGCCAGCAGCTCCGACAGATATGGCTACACCTTC.

This sequence joins TRBV6-1 and TRBJ1-4; the D gene is possibly TRBD1 (5 bases). Germline CDR1 MNHNS, CDR2 SASEGT. The CDR3 consists of 16 residues. The V end was cut by 3 bases, the J end by 3 bases, with 14 bases between. CDR3 amino acids: CASSEPRGISNEKLFF. Written as DNA, the CDR3 is TGTGCCAGCAGTGAGCCTAGGGGCATATCTAATGAAAAACTGTTTTTT.

V is TRBV7-3 and J is TRBJ2-1, with a weak D call TRBD1 (5 bases). V gave up 2 bases and J gave up 6 bases, with 14 bases separating them. Germline loops: CDR1 SGHTA, CDR2 FQGTGA. This CDR3 has 15 amino acids. CDR3 DNA sequence: TGTGCCAGCAGCTTATCCTCAGGGTTTAGCAATGAGCAGTTCTTC. Encoded protein: CASSLSSGFSNEQFF.

In its sample, this clone was seen once. The chain joins TRBV27 to TRBJ1-5; D is undetermined. Trimming removed 2 bases from V and 6 bases from J, with 8 bases in between. This CDR3 spans 13 amino acids. Germline lookup yields CDR1 MNHEY and CDR2 SMNVEV (reference sequence). CDR3 nucleotide sequence: TGTGCCAGCAGTTTAGAGGTGTTTCAGCCCCAGCATTTT. Amino acids: CASSLEVFQPQHF.

This clone was observed once. The V gene is TRBV19, the J gene TRBJ1-1, with a possible D match to TRBD1 (6 bases). The CDR3 loop spans 16 amino acids. The germline CDR1 and CDR2 sequences are LNHDA and SQIVND (reference sequence). Trimming shortened V by 5 bases and J by 1 base, and 17 bases separated the two germline ends. CDR3 sequence: CASSPYSGTSNTEAFF. CDR3 DNA sequence: TGTGCCAGTAGTCCTTACTCCGGGACATCGAACACTGAAGCTTTCTTT.

The chain carries TRBV11-1 and TRBJ2-6; D not certain. The V and J ends lost 3 bases and 2 bases respectively, with 8 bases between them. Germline loops: CDR1 SGHAT, CDR2 FQDESV (reference sequence). CDR3 length equals 15 residues. The CDR3 sequence is CASSFPNAGANVLTF. DNA of the CDR3: TGTGCCAGCAGCTTCCCAAATGCTGGGGCCAACGTCCTGACTTTC.

This chain connects TRBV5-8 to TRBJ2-7; TRBD1 matches at 8 bases. This CDR3 has 14 amino acids. V shed 2 bases, J shed 6 bases, and the junction held 7 bases outside the gene matches. Germline V lookup: CDR1 SGHTS, CDR2 YDEGEE. CDR3 coding DNA: TGTGCCAGCAGCTTCTACAGGGGGAAACGCGAGCAGTACTTC. It yields the protein CASSFYRGKREQYF. Using reference TRBV5-8 and TRBJ2-7 for the parts outside the CDR3, the full variable domain is EAGVTQSPTHLIKTRGQQATLRCSPISGHTSVYWYQQALGLGLQFLLWYDEGEERNRGNFPPRFSGRQFPNYSSELNVNALELEDSALYLCASSFYRGKREQYFGPGTRLTVT.

The gene calls are TRBV6-6 and TRBJ2-1; 8 nucleotides align to TRBD1. This CDR3 has 13 amino acids. Germline V gene sequence: CDR1 MNHNY, CDR2 SVGAGI (reference sequence). Losses at the gene ends were 4 bases for V and 10 bases for J; bases not matched to a gene: 6. As DNA, the CDR3 is TGTGCCAGCAGTTCGACCACAGGGGGAGAGCAGTTCTTC. Its translation is CASSSTTGGEQFF.

The V gene is TRBV27, the J gene TRBJ2-7, with a possible D match to TRBD1 (6 bases). The CDR3 loop spans 14 amino acids. CDR1 is MNHEY, CDR2 SMNVEV, per germline (reference sequence). The ends were cut back, 7 bases at V and 3 bases at J, with 16 bases in the middle. This CDR3 reads CASTPDRDSYEQYF. The CDR3 DNA reads TGTGCCAGCACCCCGGACAGAGATAGCTACGAGCAGTACTTC.

Notes on this clone: Different DNA sequences within this sample yield the same CDR3. The chain couples TRBV7-3 to TRBJ2-2, with 10 bases fitting TRBD1. CDR1 SGHTA and CDR2 FQGTGA come from the germline V gene. V lost 4 bases to trimming and J lost 2 bases; unmatched junction nucleotides: 1. The CDR3 spans 15 residues. Written as DNA, the CDR3 is TGTGCCAGCAGCTCGACAGGGGGCAACACCGGGGAGCTGTTTTTT. Residues: CASSSTGGNTGELFF.

V usage is TRBV5-4 and J usage is TRBJ2-7; 12 bases align to TRBD2. Germline V gives CDR1 SGHNT, CDR2 YYREEE (reference sequence). V trimming: 3 bases; J trimming: 7 bases; junction bases outside the gene matches: 8. The CDR3 spans 15 residues. CDR3 loop: CASSSRLAGVWEQYF. Here the CDR3 DNA reads TGTGCCAGCAGCTCACGACTAGCGGGAGTTTGGGAGCAGTACTTC.

This chain connects TRBV9 to TRBJ2-7; no clear D. The CDR3 contains 13 residues. V lost 2 bases, J lost 0 bases, and 6 bases lay in between. The germline V gene has CDR1 SGDLS and CDR2 YYNGEE. This chain's CDR3 is CASSVAPSYEQYF. The CDR3 bases are TGTGCCAGCAGCGTGGCACCCTCCTACGAGCAGTACTTC.

The chain joins TRBV18 to TRBJ2-1; maybe TRBD2 (6 bases). Germline V gene sequence: CDR1 KGHSH, CDR2 LQKENI. V lost 3 bases, J lost 6 bases, and 15 bases lay in between. CDR3 length: 15 amino acids. For the CDR3, the DNA is TGTGCCAGCTCACCTGGGACGGCGGGGTTCAATGAGCAGTTCTTC. It translates to CASSPGTAGFNEQFF. The full variable domain, with the rest looked up from reference TRBV18 and TRBJ2-1, is NAGVMQNPRHLVRRRGQEARLRCSPMKGHSHVYWYRQLPEEGLKFMVYLQKENIIDESGMPKERFSAEFPKEGPSILRIQQVVRGDSAAYFCASSPGTAGFNEQFFGPGTRLTVL.

The chain combines TRBV27 with TRBJ2-3, with 14 nucleotides matching TRBD2. The CDR3 length is 18 residues. Germline V gene data show CDR1 as MNHEY and CDR2 as SMNVEV (reference sequence). Unmatched junction bases numbered 11, after V lost 8 bases and J lost 1 base. The DNA for the CDR3 is TGTGCCAGCGGGAAGACTAGCGGGAGGGTTCAAGGCACAGATACGCAGTATTTT. This encodes CASGKTSGRVQGTDTQYF.

V and J are TRBV20-1 and TRBJ2-3; D gene uncertain. This CDR3 has 11 residues. V was clipped by 3 bases and J by 6 bases, with 7 bases between them. Germline V gene sequence: CDR1 DFQATT, CDR2 SNEGSKA (reference sequence). The CDR3 nucleotides read TGCAGTGCTAGCCCTTCGGATACGCAGTATTTT. It is translated as CSASPSDTQYF.

CDR3 coding DNA: TGCAGTGCTAGAGAGGGGGGTGAAGCTTTCTTT. This encodes CSAREGGEAFF. This chain uses TRBV20-1 with TRBJ1-1, with D possibly being TRBD1 (5 bases). Trimming removed 0 bases at V and 7 bases at J, with 6 bases between. The CDR3 covers 11 residues. CDR1 DFQATT and CDR2 SNEGSKA come from the germline V gene (reference sequence).

V usage is TRBV29-1 and J usage is TRBJ2-7, with 8 bases aligning to TRBD2. CDR3 size: 14 residues. V was clipped by 4 bases and J by 0 bases; unmatched bases: 5. CDR1 is SQVTM and CDR2 is ANQGSEA in the germline V gene. The CDR3 nucleotides read TGCAGCGTTGTACCTAGCGGGTTCTCCTACGAGCAGTACTTC. Amino acids: CSVVPSGFSYEQYF.

The rearrangement joins TRBV5-5 to TRBJ1-4; 9 positions agree with TRBD1. The CDR3 spans 15 residues. With 4 bases clipped from V and 7 bases from J, the junction kept 8 bases outside the gene matches. Germline CDR1 SGHKS, CDR2 YYEKEE (reference sequence). In nucleotides, the CDR3 is TGTGCCAGCAGCAGCGGACAGGGGCAAGGTGAAAAACTGTTTTTT. Translation: CASSSGQGQGEKLFF.

The V gene is TRBV18, the J gene TRBJ1-5, with unresolved D. Germline-derived CDR1 and CDR2 are KGHSH and LQKENI. The CDR3 contains 16 residues. V was shortened by 2 bases and J by 6 bases, with 17 bases between the two germline ends. CDR3 coding DNA: TGTGCCAGCTCACCAGGGAGGCAGGCTCTCGGTCAGCCCCAGCATTTT. Translated: CASSPGRQALGQPQHF.

This sequence joins TRBV28 and TRBJ2-5, with D maybe TRBD1 (6 bases). Germline CDR1 MDHEN, CDR2 SYDVKM. This CDR3 is built from 15 residues. Trimming removed 5 bases from V and 1 base from J, with 14 bases in between. CDR3 sequence reads: CASSGIQGFQETQYF. The CDR3 DNA is TGTGCCAGCAGTGGAATTCAGGGGTTCCAAGAGACCCAGTACTTC.

The DNA of the CDR3 is TGTGCCAGCAGCTTATTGGGGGAGGCGTGGCCGAGGGAGCAGTTCTTC. The encoded protein is CASSLLGEAWPREQFF. J is TRBJ2-1 and V is TRBV7-2; perhaps TRBD2 as D (6 bases). The CDR3 spans 16 residues. The V end lost 2 bases, the J end lost 10 bases, and 21 bases lay between the germline ends. The germline CDR1 and CDR2 sequences are SGHTA and FQGNSA.

The chain employs TRBV15 and TRBJ2-7, with 8 bases matching TRBD1. The CDR3 has 13 residues. The V segment lost 2 bases and the J segment 3 bases; nucleotides outside the gene matches: 0. CDR1 is LNHNV and CDR2 is YYDKDF in the germline V gene (reference sequence). The CDR3 sequence: CATSRTGGYEQYF. DNA for the CDR3: TGTGCCACCAGCAGAACAGGGGGCTACGAGCAGTACTTC.

V and J are TRBV7-8 and TRBJ1-1; D unclear. The V and J ends lost 3 bases and 5 bases respectively, with 13 bases between them. CDR1 and CDR2 (germline): SGHVS, FQNEAQ. The CDR3 sequence is 14 residues long. CDR3 bases: TGTGCCAGCAGCTTCTCGGAAGGGAGGACTGAAGCTTTCTTT. As protein: CASSFSEGRTEAFF.